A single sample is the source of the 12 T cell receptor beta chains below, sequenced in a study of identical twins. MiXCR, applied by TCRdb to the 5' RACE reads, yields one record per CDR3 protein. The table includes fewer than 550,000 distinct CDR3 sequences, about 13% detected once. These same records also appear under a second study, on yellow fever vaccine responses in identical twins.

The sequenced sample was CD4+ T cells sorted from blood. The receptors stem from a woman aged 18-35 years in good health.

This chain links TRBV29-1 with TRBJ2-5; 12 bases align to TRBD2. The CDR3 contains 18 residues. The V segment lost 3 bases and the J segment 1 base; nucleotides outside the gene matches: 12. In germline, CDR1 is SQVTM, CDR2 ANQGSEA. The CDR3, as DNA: TGCAGCGTTGATTTTTTGCTAGCGGGAGGGCCGCGCCAAGAGACCCAGTACTTC. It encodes CSVDFLLAGGPRQETQYF.

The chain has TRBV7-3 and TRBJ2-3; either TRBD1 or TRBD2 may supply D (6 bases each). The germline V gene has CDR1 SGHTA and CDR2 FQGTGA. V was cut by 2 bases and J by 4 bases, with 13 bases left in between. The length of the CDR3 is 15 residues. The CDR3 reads CASSLSVGGADTQYF. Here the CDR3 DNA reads TGTGCCAGCAGCTTATCAGTGGGGGGCGCAGATACGCAGTATTTT.

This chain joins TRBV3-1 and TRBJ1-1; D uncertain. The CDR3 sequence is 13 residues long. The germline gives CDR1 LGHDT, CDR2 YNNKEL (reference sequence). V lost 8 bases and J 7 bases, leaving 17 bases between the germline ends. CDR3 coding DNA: TGTGCCAGCGGGTCCAAATTGGCCCATGAAGCTTTCTTT. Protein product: CASGSKLAHEAFF.

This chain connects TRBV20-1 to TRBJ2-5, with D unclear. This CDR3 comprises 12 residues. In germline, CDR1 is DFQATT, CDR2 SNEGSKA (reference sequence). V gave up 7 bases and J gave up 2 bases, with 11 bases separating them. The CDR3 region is CSGQPLQETQYF. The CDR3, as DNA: TGCAGTGGGCAGCCTTTGCAAGAGACCCAGTACTTC.

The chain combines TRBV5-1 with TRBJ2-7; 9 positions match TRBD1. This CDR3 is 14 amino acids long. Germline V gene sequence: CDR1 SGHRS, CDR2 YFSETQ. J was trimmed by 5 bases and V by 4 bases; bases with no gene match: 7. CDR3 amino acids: CASSPGTGTNEQYF. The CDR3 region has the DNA TGCGCCAGCAGCCCGGGGACAGGGACCAACGAGCAGTACTTC. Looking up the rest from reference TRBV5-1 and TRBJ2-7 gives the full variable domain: KAGVTQTPRYLIKTRGQQVTLSCSPISGHRSVSWYQQTPGQGLQFLFEYFSETQRNKGNFPGRFSGRQFSNSRSEMNVSTLELGDSALYLCASSPGTGTNEQYFGPGTRLTVT.

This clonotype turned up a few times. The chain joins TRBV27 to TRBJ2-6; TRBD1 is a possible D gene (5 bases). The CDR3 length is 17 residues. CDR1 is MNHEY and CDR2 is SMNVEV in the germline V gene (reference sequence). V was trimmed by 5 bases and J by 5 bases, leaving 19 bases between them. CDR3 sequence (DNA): TGTGCCAGCAGTCCCCATGCGACAGAATCTAGGGCCAACGTCCTGACTTTC. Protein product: CASSPHATESRANVLTF.

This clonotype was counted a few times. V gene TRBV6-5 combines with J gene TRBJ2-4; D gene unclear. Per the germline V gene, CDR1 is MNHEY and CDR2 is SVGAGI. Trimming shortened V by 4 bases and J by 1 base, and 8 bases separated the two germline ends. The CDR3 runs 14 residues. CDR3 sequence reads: CASSSTKAKNIQYF. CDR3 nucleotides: TGTGCCAGCAGTTCCACGAAGGCCAAAAACATTCAGTACTTC.

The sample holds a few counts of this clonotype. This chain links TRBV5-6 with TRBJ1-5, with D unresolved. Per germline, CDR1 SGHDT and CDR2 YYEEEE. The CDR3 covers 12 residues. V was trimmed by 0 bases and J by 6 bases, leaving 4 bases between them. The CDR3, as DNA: TGTGCCAGCAGCTTGGCTACTCAGCCCCAGCATTTT. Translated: CASSLATQPQHF.

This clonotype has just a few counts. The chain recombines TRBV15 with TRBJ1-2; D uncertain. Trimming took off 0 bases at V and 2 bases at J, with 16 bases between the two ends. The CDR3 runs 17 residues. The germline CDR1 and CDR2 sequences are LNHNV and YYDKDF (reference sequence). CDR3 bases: TGTGCCACCAGCAGAGATCTCCGGCAGGCCGAAAACTATGGCTACACCTTC. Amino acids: CATSRDLRQAENYGYTF.

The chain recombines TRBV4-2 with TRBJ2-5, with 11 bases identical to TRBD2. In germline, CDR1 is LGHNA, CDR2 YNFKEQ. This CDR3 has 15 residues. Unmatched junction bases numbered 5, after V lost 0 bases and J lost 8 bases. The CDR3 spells CASSQDSGTSGTQYF. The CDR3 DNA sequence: TGTGCCAGCAGCCAAGATAGCGGGACTAGCGGTACCCAGTACTTC.

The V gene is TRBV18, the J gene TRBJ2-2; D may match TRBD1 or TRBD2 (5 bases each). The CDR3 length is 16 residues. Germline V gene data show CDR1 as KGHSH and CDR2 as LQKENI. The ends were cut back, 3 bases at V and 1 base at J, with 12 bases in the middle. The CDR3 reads CASSPVGPMNTGELFF. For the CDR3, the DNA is TGTGCCAGCTCACCGGTGGGACCGATGAACACCGGGGAGCTGTTTTTT.

CDR3 region: CASSPAGERAAEAFF. The CDR3 DNA reads TGTGCCAGCAGCCCCGCAGGGGAACGGGCGGCTGAAGCTTTCTTT. The chain employs TRBV3-1 and TRBJ1-1; D possibly corresponds to TRBD1 (6 bases). CDR1 is LGHDT, CDR2 YNNKEL, per germline (reference sequence). The CDR3 totals 15 residues. The V end lost 4 bases, the J end lost 6 bases, and 18 bases lay between the germline ends.